One T cell receptor (beta chain) is described in this entry. The antigen is unknown. This CDR3 contains 14 residues. Trimming cost V 0 bases and J 0 bases, with 6 bases left between them. The V gene's germline CDR1 is MGHRA and CDR2 YSYEKL. These data originate in a study of OX40 agonist ivuxolimab in advanced cancers. For the study at large: All patients had ivuxolimab intravenously every 2 weeks at 0.01 to 10 mg/kg.

Broader study findings: The study found among the lowest clonal expansion in partial responders at 0.1-3.0 mg/kg. At 0.1 to 3.0 mg/kg and by week 6, clonal expansion occurred in CD4+ and CD8+ blood T cells. In CD8+ T cells, expanded clones were on average more numerous than in CD4+.

This table comes from immunoSEQ multiplex PCR, and its TCRdb copy is limited to in-frame clones, with some not included. The sample lists tens of thousands of clones, approximately 94% occurring once. The receptor's source is an adult with an advanced solid tumor such as melanoma, head and neck, liver or kidney cancer. This chain joins TRBV4-1 and TRBJ2-7; no clear D. The input for sequencing was CD4+ or CD8+ T cells sorted from blood, taken in a trial of the OX40 agonist ivuxolimab. As DNA, the CDR3 is TGCGCCAGCAGCCAAGAATATAGCTCCTACGAGCAGTACTTC. It translates to CASSQEYSSYEQYF.